What follows are 27 T cell receptor beta chains derived from one specimen sequenced in a study (dated by TCRdb to 2016 to 2017). The library was produced with RT-PCR. The reads were generated on an Illumina MiSeq. TCRdb reworked the public reads: Q25 trimming with fastp, MiXCR clone assembly, productive beta chains retained. Rows matching on CDR3 protein sequence are summarized as one entry with the most common DNA and genes. The sample records about 680,000 distinct CDR3 sequences, approximately 15% of which are singletons. Around 3.3% of the sample rests with the top ten. The sequencing input was memory CD4+ T cells from blood. All receptors derive from a female donor in good health, serving as a healthy control.

This clonotype was picked up a small number of times. V gene TRBV6-2 or TRBV6-3 combines with J gene TRBJ1-1; TRBD1 is a possible D gene (6 bases). The V end was cut by 4 bases, the J end by 4 bases, with 13 bases between. Per the germline V gene, CDR1 is MNHEY and CDR2 is SVGEGT. The CDR3 has 14 amino acids. The DNA for the CDR3 is TGTGCCAGCAGTTGGGCCAGGGGAGGCACTGAAGCTTTCTTT. This gives the protein CASSWARGGTEAFF.

Details on this clonotype: A read error may explain this, as a much larger clone is one base away. The chain links TRBV27 to TRBJ2-3, with D perhaps matching TRBD1 or TRBD2 (6 bases each). The CDR3 is 13 residues long. Trimming stripped 8 bases from V and 5 bases from J, with 14 bases between. Per germline, CDR1 MNHEY and CDR2 SMNVEV (reference sequence). The CDR3 spells CASLSQGGDTQYF. For the CDR3, the DNA is TGTGCCAGCCTCTCACAGGGAGGAGATACGCAGTATTTT.

This chain links TRBV27 with TRBJ2-7; possible D gene TRBD2, 5 bases. Germline CDR1 and CDR2: MNHEY and SMNVEV (reference sequence). The CDR3 runs to 15 residues. V was clipped by 3 bases and J by 5 bases, with 17 bases between them. Here the CDR3 reads CASSFIKTVSDEQYF. CDR3 nucleotide sequence: TGTGCCAGCAGTTTTATCAAGACTGTTAGCGACGAGCAGTACTTC.

About this clonotype itself: A much larger clone lies one base from this, so it may be a read error. Since the CDR3 does not end with the conserved phenylalanine or tryptophan, this likely comes from a read error. The rearrangement links TRBV5-1 to TRBJ2-1; TRBD2 aligns across 9 bases. CDR3 length: 16 residues. CDR1 is SGHRS, CDR2 YFSETQ, per germline. With V trimmed by 4 bases and J by 0 bases, 5 bases remained unmatched. The CDR3 spells CASSGSSGDSYNEQFL. The CDR3, as DNA: TGCGCCAGCAGCGGGTCTAGCGGGGACTCCTACAATGAGCAGTTCCTC.

This chain links TRBV7-2 with TRBJ1-2, with a possible D match to TRBD1 (5 bases). CDR1 and CDR2 from the germline V gene are SGHTA and FQGNSA. This CDR3 contains 14 residues. V was cut by 6 bases and J by 6 bases, with 17 bases left in between. CDR3 sequence: CASSPNGGQNGYTF. The CDR3 DNA reads TGTGCCAGCAGTCCTAATGGGGGTCAGAATGGCTACACCTTC.

The V call is TRBV20-1, the J call TRBJ1-2; unclear D gene. The V end was cut by 3 bases, the J end by 8 bases, with 16 bases between. The CDR3 contains 13 residues. Germline values: CDR1 DFQATT, CDR2 SNEGSKA (reference sequence). Here the CDR3 reads CSASPSSHGGYTF. The DNA for the CDR3 is TGCAGTGCTAGTCCCAGCTCTCATGGAGGCTACACCTTC.

This clonotype was observed at least ten times. This chain links TRBV4-2 with TRBJ2-1, with 9 bases matching TRBD1. Looked up from germline, CDR1 is LGHNA and CDR2 is YNFKEQ. The CDR3 covers 15 residues. V lost 1 base to trimming and J lost 7 bases; unmatched junction nucleotides: 5. The CDR3 DNA reads as TGTGCCAGCAGCCAAGGGGACAGGGAGGGGAATGAGCAGTTCTTC. Its translation: CASSQGDREGNEQFF.

This clonotype was seen many times. This chain joins TRBV5-1 and TRBJ2-5; 8 bases agree with TRBD2. Losses at the gene ends were 5 bases for V and 3 bases for J; bases not matched to a gene: 9. The CDR3 spans 15 residues. Germline CDR1 and CDR2: SGHRS and YFSETQ. The CDR3 region has the DNA TGCGCCAGCAGGTCTGCGGGAGGAGAGGAAGAGACCCAGTACTTC. Its translation: CASRSAGGEEETQYF.

The chain links TRBV7-7 to TRBJ2-3, with D unclear. CDR1 and CDR2 (germline): SSHAT, FNYEAQ (reference sequence). Deletions cut 0 bases from V and 2 bases from J, with 6 bases between. There are 14 residues in the CDR3. The CDR3 coding sequence is TGTGCCAGCAGCTTAGCCCACCACACAGATACGCAGTATTTT. Translating gives CASSLAHHTDTQYF. The full variable domain, its missing parts supplied by reference TRBV7-7 and TRBJ2-3, is GAGVSQSPRYKVTKRGQDVTLRCDPISSHATLYWYQQALGQGPEFLTYFNYEAQPDKSGLPSDRFSAERPEGSISTLTIQRTEQRDSAMYRCASSLAHHTDTQYFGPGTRLTVL.

This clonotype was recorded many times. The chain couples TRBV20-1 to TRBJ2-1; D is possibly TRBD2 (7 bases). The V gene's germline CDR1 is DFQATT and CDR2 SNEGSKA (reference sequence). Trimming cost V 6 bases and J 7 bases, with 34 bases left between them. There are 19 residues in the CDR3. CDR3 in amino acids: CSAAPWEILRGGARNEQFF. The CDR3 DNA is TGCAGTGCCGCCCCATGGGAAATCCTTAGGGGGGGGGCCAGGAATGAGCAGTTCTTC.

The table lists this clonotype with many counts. V usage is TRBV28 and J usage is TRBJ2-4; D is unclear. The CDR3 length is 13 residues. The V and J ends lost 5 bases and 8 bases respectively, with 13 bases between them. Germline V gene data show CDR1 as MDHEN and CDR2 as SYDVKM. The CDR3 loop is CASSPHDRDIQYF. CDR3 nucleotide sequence: TGTGCCAGCAGTCCTCATGATCGGGACATTCAGTACTTC.

This clonotype was detected a few times. The chain combines TRBV28 with TRBJ1-2, with D perhaps matching TRBD1 (6 bases). CDR1 is MDHEN, CDR2 SYDVKM, per germline. There are 14 residues in the CDR3. V lost 6 bases and J 7 bases, leaving 18 bases between the germline ends. Here the CDR3 reads CASRSSSGAFGYTF. The CDR3 DNA is TGTGCCAGCAGATCCTCTTCGGGGGCTTTTGGCTACACCTTC.

This clonotype was seen a few times. The chain carries TRBV5-1 and TRBJ1-1, with 7 bases fitting TRBD1. The CDR3 contains 15 residues. The V gene's germline CDR1 is SGHRS and CDR2 YFSETQ. With 2 bases clipped from V and 1 base from J, the junction kept 5 bases outside the gene matches. The CDR3 is CASSLLTGSNTEAFF. DNA of the CDR3: TGCGCCAGCAGCTTATTGACAGGGTCGAACACTGAAGCTTTCTTT.

This clonotype has just a few counts. The rearrangement links TRBV3-1 to TRBJ1-6, with D possibly TRBD1 on 5 matching bases. There are 16 residues in the CDR3. The V end was cut by 0 bases, the J end by 6 bases, with 12 bases between. Looked up from germline, CDR1 is LGHDT and CDR2 is YNNKEL (reference sequence). The CDR3 here is CASSQEWGRTNSPLHF. The CDR3 DNA sequence: TGTGCCAGCAGCCAAGAGTGGGGCAGGACTAATTCACCCCTCCACTTT.

This clonotype has a handful of counts. CDR3 in DNA: TGCGCCAGCAGCCAGTTACGACAGGGTAGGATGACAGATACGCAGTATTTT. As protein: CASSQLRQGRMTDTQYF. The chain links TRBV4-1 to TRBJ2-3; 7 bases line up with TRBD1. Germline assignment: CDR1 MGHRA and CDR2 YSYEKL. The junction had 12 bases not matched to a gene; V was cut back by 3 bases and J by 3 bases. CDR3 length equals 17 residues.

This clonotype was observed a handful of times. This chain joins TRBV20-1 and TRBJ1-5; D is undetermined. Germline V gene sequence: CDR1 DFQATT, CDR2 SNEGSKA (reference sequence). This CDR3 has 14 amino acids. Trimming removed 5 bases from V and 2 bases from J, with 13 bases in between. The CDR3 here is CSARGRVGNQPQHF. DNA for the CDR3: TGCAGTGCTCGAGGGAGAGTCGGCAATCAGCCCCAGCATTTT.

The rearrangement links TRBV15 to TRBJ2-7; 9 nucleotides agree with TRBD1. The V and J ends lost 0 bases and 3 bases, in that order; junction bases with no gene match: 6. The CDR3 sequence is 16 residues long. In germline, CDR1 is LNHNV, CDR2 YYDKDF (reference sequence). CDR3 DNA sequence: TGTGCCACCAGCAGAGAGAGTTCGGGACAGGGCTACGAGCAGTACTTC. Protein product: CATSRESSGQGYEQYF.

On this clonotype itself: Just one base apart from a much larger clone, this may be a read error. The V gene is TRBV29-1, the J gene TRBJ1-1; no reliable D call. Germline V gene data show CDR1 as SQVTM and CDR2 as ANQGSEA. This CDR3 has 11 amino acids. The CDR3 coding sequence is TGCAGAGTTGTGGGGAACACTGAAGCTTTCTTT. As protein: CRVVGNTEAFF.

The J gene is TRBJ1-1, the V gene TRBV20-1; D is unresolved. Trimming removed 7 bases at V and 0 bases at J, with 18 bases between. Germline V gene lookup returns CDR1 DFQATT and CDR2 SNEGSKA (reference sequence). The CDR3 has 15 residues. The CDR3 DNA is TGCAGTGTAAGTAGGCTTCTTAACATGAACACTGAAGCTTTCTTT. Residues: CSVSRLLNMNTEAFF.

This clonotype was recorded at least ten times. The chain has TRBV29-1 and TRBJ1-2; D possibly corresponds to TRBD1 (5 bases). Looked up from germline, CDR1 is SQVTM and CDR2 is ANQGSEA. The length of the CDR3 is 12 residues. V lost 7 bases and J 1 base, leaving 10 bases between the germline ends. The DNA of the CDR3 is TGCAGCGCCCGCAGGGATAACTATGGCTACACCTTC. This gives the protein CSARRDNYGYTF.

The chain recombines TRBV6-1 with TRBJ2-6; weak D call: TRBD1 (6 bases). The germline gives CDR1 MNHNS, CDR2 SASEGT. CDR3 length equals 14 residues. V lost 5 bases and J 3 bases, leaving 8 bases between the germline ends. In nucleotides, the CDR3 is TGTGCCAGCAGTCCAGGGGTTGGGGCCAACGTCCTGACTTTC. This encodes CASSPGVGANVLTF.

The rearrangement joins TRBV7-2 to TRBJ2-7; 7 bases fit TRBD1. The CDR3 length is 15 residues. Germline CDR1 reads SGHTA; CDR2 reads FQGNSA. The DNA of the CDR3 is TGTGCTCACAGCCAGACCCTGGGACAGTCCTACGAGCAGTACTTC. Translated: CAHSQTLGQSYEQYF.

This clonotype was observed many times. The chain carries TRBV10-3 and TRBJ2-1; 10 bases are a match to TRBD2. Germline assignment: CDR1 ENHRY and CDR2 SYGVKD. V shed 4 bases, J shed 4 bases, and the junction held 10 bases outside the gene matches. The CDR3 has 17 amino acids. CDR3 nucleotide sequence: TGTGCCATCAGTGGGGCGTCTAGCGGGAGCTATTACAATGAGCAGTTCTTC. Protein sequence: CAISGASSGSYYNEQFF.

This sequence joins TRBV5-1 and TRBJ2-4; unclear D gene. The germline gives CDR1 SGHRS, CDR2 YFSETQ. The CDR3 extends over 14 amino acids. The ends were cut back, 3 bases at V and 8 bases at J, with 15 bases in the middle. This CDR3 is CASSSTLPTDIQYF. CDR3 coding DNA: TGCGCCAGCAGCTCGACACTCCCGACGGACATTCAGTACTTC.

There are many counts of this clonotype. The chain carries TRBV6-5 and TRBJ1-2; the match to TRBD1 covers 8 bases. With V trimmed by 7 bases and J by 4 bases, 2 bases remained unmatched. Germline V gene sequence: CDR1 MNHEY, CDR2 SVGAGI. CDR3 length: 12 amino acids. The CDR3 protein is CASTDRGYGYTF. As DNA, the CDR3 is TGTGCCAGCACAGACAGGGGCTATGGCTACACCTTC.

A note on this clonotype: This clone may be a read error of a much larger clone one base away. It is likely a read error, because the conserved phenylalanine at the end of the CDR3 is missing. This rearrangement joins TRBV7-2 to TRBJ2-1, with 11 bases matching TRBD2. The V gene's germline CDR1 is SGHTA and CDR2 FQGNSA. This CDR3 is 17 amino acids long. Trimming removed 0 bases from V and 3 bases from J; junction bases left unmatched: 4. CDR3 protein: CASSLASGGAGYNEQFL. Written as DNA, the CDR3 is TGTGCCAGCAGCTTAGCTAGCGGGGGGGCTGGCTACAATGAGCAGTTCTTA.

The chain carries TRBV7-2 and TRBJ1-3; TRBD1 aligns across 10 bases. The CDR3 is made up of 19 amino acids. Germline V gene lookup returns CDR1 SGHTA and CDR2 FQGNSA. V gave up 2 bases and J gave up 0 bases; unmatched junction bases: 10. DNA of the CDR3: TGTGCCAGCAGCTTACGGGACAGGGGCTTTATAAGCTCTGGAAACACCATATATTTT. Its translation: CASSLRDRGFISSGNTIYF.